This T cell receptor (beta chain) was retrieved from a study of blood T cell repertoires in COVID-19. The overall study: T cells, B-cell-depleted T cells, or PBMCs provided the cDNA or gDNA that served as material.

Allocation to cohorts depended on clinical history reported by the participants. The germline gives CDR1 PRHDT, CDR2 FYEKMQ (reference sequence). The CDR3 is 19 amino acids. V shed 4 bases and J 6 bases; nucleotides not matched to a gene: 19. Only in-frame clones appear in the TCRdb table, and some are missing; sequencing was by immunoSEQ multiplex PCR. The sample holds some 240,000 clones, around 82% seen once. The sequenced sample consisted of PBMCs or T cells enriched from blood (not recorded which). V is TRBV13 and J is TRBJ2-7; TRBD2 matches at 12 bases. The receptor was derived from a man between 45 and 60 years old who had recovered from COVID-19. CDR3 sequence (DNA): TGTGCCAGCAGCTCTCTTAGATTCGGGACTAGCGGGCCCAGACTCGAGCAGTACTTC. This codes for CASSSLRFGTSGPRLEQYF.